The 6 T cell receptor beta chains listed next were all sequenced from one sample in a study of glioma-infiltrating T cells after dendritic cell vaccination. Repertoires were generated with immunoSEQ multiplex PCR, while TCRdb's copy carries only in-frame clones and drops some. Among 50,000 to 75,000 clones listed, over 75% were seen once. This sample's time point: after dendritic cell vaccination, including at tumor progression/relapse. Material: blood, obtained after dendritic cell vaccination. Receptors were obtained from a human donor with glioblastoma.

The chain uses TRBV27 and TRBJ1-6; D unclear. Germline V CDR1 and CDR2: MNHEY, SMNVEV (reference sequence). The CDR3 contains 14 residues. The V and J ends lost 7 bases and 9 bases respectively, with 16 bases between them. This chain's CDR3 is CASTLLGSGSPLHF. DNA for the CDR3: TGTGCCAGCACTCTATTGGGGAGTGGTTCACCCCTCCACTTT.

In this sample, this clone turned up a few times. The CDR3 sequence: CAISESSLVTEAFF. In DNA, the CDR3 is TGTGCCATCAGTGAGTCGTCTCTAGTGACTGAAGCTTTCTTT. The V gene is TRBV10-3, the J gene TRBJ1-1; D unresolved. Germline V lookup: CDR1 ENHRY, CDR2 SYGVKD. The germline V and J ends were trimmed by 0 bases and 5 bases, with 10 bases remaining between them. The CDR3 spans 14 residues.

The rearrangement uses TRBV5-1 and TRBJ2-5; unclear D gene. Trimming left V 0 bases short and J 2 bases short, with 8 bases between. CDR1 and CDR2 (germline): SGHRS, YFSETQ. The CDR3 spans 14 residues. CDR3 protein: CASSLVGGQETQYF. CDR3 nucleotide sequence: TGCGCCAGCAGCTTGGTTGGCGGACAAGAGACCCAGTACTTC.

This chain uses TRBV7-9 with TRBJ2-1; 7 bases are shared with TRBD1. Trimming at V came to 7 bases and at J to 5 bases, leaving 8 bases not matched to a gene. The CDR3 is made up of 14 amino acids. Germline lookup yields CDR1 SEHNR and CDR2 FQNEAQ (reference sequence). The CDR3 spells CASTDRDTDNEQFF. CDR3 sequence (DNA): TGTGCCAGCACCGACAGGGACACCGACAATGAGCAGTTCTTC.

V is TRBV7-3 and J is TRBJ2-3; D might be TRBD2 (5 bases). CDR1 and CDR2 from the germline V gene are SGHTA and FQGTGA. V was cut by 8 bases and J by 1 base, with 19 bases left in between. The length of the CDR3 is 16 residues. CDR3 protein: CASASAGGLGTDTQYF. The CDR3 region has the DNA TGTGCCAGCGCATCGGCAGGAGGCTTGGGCACAGATACGCAGTATTTT.

This clone was seen only a few times. The V gene is TRBV28, the J gene TRBJ1-2; D ambiguous. This CDR3 spans 14 amino acids. V was shortened by 7 bases and J by 2 bases, with 14 bases between the two germline ends. Germline assignment: CDR1 MDHEN and CDR2 SYDVKM. The CDR3, as DNA: TGTGCCAGCACAACGGCAGGTTCGAACTATGGCTACACCTTC. Its protein product is CASTTAGSNYGYTF.